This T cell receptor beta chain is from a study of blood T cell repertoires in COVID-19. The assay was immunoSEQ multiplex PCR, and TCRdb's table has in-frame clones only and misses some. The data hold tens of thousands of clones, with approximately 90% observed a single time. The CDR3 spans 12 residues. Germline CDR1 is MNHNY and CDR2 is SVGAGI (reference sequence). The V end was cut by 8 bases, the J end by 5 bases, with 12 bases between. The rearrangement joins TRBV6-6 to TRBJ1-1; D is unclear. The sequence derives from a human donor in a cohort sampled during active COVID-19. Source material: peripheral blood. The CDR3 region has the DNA TGTGCCAGCCGAAAGCTAGAAACTGAAGCTTTCTTT. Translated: CASRKLETEAFF.